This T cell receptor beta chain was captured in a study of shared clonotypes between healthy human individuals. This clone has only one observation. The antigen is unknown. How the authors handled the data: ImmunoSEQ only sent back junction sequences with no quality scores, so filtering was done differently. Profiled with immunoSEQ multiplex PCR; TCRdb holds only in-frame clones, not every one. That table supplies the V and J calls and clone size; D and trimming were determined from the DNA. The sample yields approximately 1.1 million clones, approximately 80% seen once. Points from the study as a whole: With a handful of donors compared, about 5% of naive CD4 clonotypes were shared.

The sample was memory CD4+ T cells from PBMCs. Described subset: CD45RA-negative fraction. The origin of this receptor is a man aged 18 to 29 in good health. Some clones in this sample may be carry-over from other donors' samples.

The CDR3 loop is CASTRGLAGVRELFF. CDR3 nucleotide sequence: TGTGCCAGCACCCGAGGACTAGCGGGAGTCCGGGAGCTGTTTTTT. The chain employs TRBV7-8 and TRBJ2-2; 13 bases are shared with TRBD2. CDR3 length: 15 residues. J was trimmed by 9 bases and V by 7 bases; bases with no gene match: 8. Germline V lookup: CDR1 SGHVS, CDR2 FQNEAQ.